Listed below are T cell receptor beta chains from one sample, sequenced in a study of patients and donors after allogeneic stem cell transplantation. TCRdb independently ran MiXCR on the RT-PCR reads; one entry per CDR3 protein. The repertoire holds hundreds of thousands of distinct CDR3 sequences, with roughly 16% as singletons. The source material was blood, either unsorted or a sorted T cell fraction (not recorded which). Receptors originate from a human donor who was either an allogeneic HSCT recipient or a stem cell or donor lymphocyte infusion donor (not recorded which). It is not recorded whose cells these are; they may come from a transplant donor. Both conserved end residues are part of each CDR3. D genes are given only for firm matches. Rows may omit the clone size; those that give it use once, few, many or a size class.

j_call: TRBJ2-5; v_call: TRBV24-1; clone_size: -; d_call: TRBD1; cdr3_length: 14; cdr3_aa: CATSALTGSETQYF; cdr3_nt: TGTGCCACCAGTGCCTTGACAGGGTCGGAGACCCAGTACTTC
j_call: TRBJ2-7; v_call: TRBV5-1; clone_size: -; d_call: -; cdr3_length: 14; cdr3_aa: CASSFQVATYEQYF; cdr3_nt: TGCGCCAGCAGCTTTCAAGTGGCAACCTACGAGCAGTACTTC
j_call: TRBJ2-7; v_call: TRBV6-5; clone_size: once; d_call: -; cdr3_length: 15; cdr3_aa: CASSYGPKGSYEQYF; cdr3_nt: TGTGCCAGCAGTTACGGGCCCAAAGGGTCCTACGAGCAGTACTTC
j_call: TRBJ2-1; v_call: TRBV20-1; clone_size: few; d_call: -; cdr3_length: 13; cdr3_aa: CSAAASAYNEQFF; cdr3_nt: TGCAGTGCCGCCGCTAGCGCCTACAATGAGCAGTTCTTC
j_call: TRBJ1-2; v_call: TRBV15; clone_size: -; d_call: -; cdr3_length: 11; cdr3_aa: CATSTPAGYTF; cdr3_nt: TGTGCCACCAGCACTCCCGCTGGCTACACCTTC
j_call: TRBJ1-2; v_call: TRBV6-5; clone_size: few; d_call: -; cdr3_length: 13; cdr3_aa: CASSSGRLVGYTF; cdr3_nt: TGTGCCAGCAGTTCCGGGAGGCTGGTTGGCTACACCTTC
j_call: TRBJ2-3; v_call: TRBV13; clone_size: few; d_call: -; cdr3_length: 15; cdr3_aa: CASSDRTGNTDTQYF; cdr3_nt: TGTGCCAGCAGCGATAGAACGGGGAACACAGATACGCAGTATTTT
j_call: TRBJ1-1; v_call: TRBV20-1; clone_size: -; d_call: TRBD1; cdr3_length: 13; cdr3_aa: CSARDSRGRAAFF; cdr3_nt: TGCAGTGCTAGAGATTCCAGGGGGCGAGCAGCTTTCTTT
j_call: TRBJ2-7; v_call: TRBV12-3/TRBV12-4; clone_size: few; d_call: TRBD1; cdr3_length: 16; cdr3_aa: CASSPQAGTGFYEQYF; cdr3_nt: TGTGCCAGCAGCCCCCAAGCCGGGACAGGGTTCTACGAGCAGTACTTC
j_call: TRBJ2-3; v_call: TRBV12-3/TRBV12-4; clone_size: few; d_call: -; cdr3_length: 14; cdr3_aa: CASSPGLSSDTQYF; cdr3_nt: TGTGCCAGCAGTCCCGGCCTCAGTTCAGATACGCAGTATTTT
j_call: TRBJ1-1; v_call: TRBV27; clone_size: few; d_call: TRBD1; cdr3_length: 15; cdr3_aa: CASSPNWTGNTEAFF; cdr3_nt: TGTGCCAGCAGCCCAAATTGGACAGGGAACACTGAAGCTTTCTTT
j_call: TRBJ2-1; v_call: TRBV12-3/TRBV12-4; clone_size: many; d_call: -; cdr3_length: 13; cdr3_aa: CASSDPPYNEQFF; cdr3_nt: TGTGCCAGCAGTGATCCCCCCTACAATGAGCAGTTCTTC
j_call: TRBJ2-5; v_call: TRBV24-1; clone_size: -; d_call: TRBD2; cdr3_length: 17; cdr3_aa: CATSDHGLAGLGETQYF; cdr3_nt: TGTGCCACCAGTGACCACGGACTAGCGGGATTGGGGGAGACCCAGTACTTC
j_call: TRBJ1-5; v_call: TRBV12-3/TRBV12-4; clone_size: -; d_call: TRBD1; cdr3_length: 14; cdr3_aa: CASRGDRDLQPQHF; cdr3_nt: TGTGCCAGCAGGGGGGACAGGGACCTTCAGCCCCAGCATTTT
j_call: TRBJ1-1; v_call: TRBV4-1; clone_size: few; d_call: TRBD1; cdr3_length: 15; cdr3_aa: CASRPPGQPNTEAFF; cdr3_nt: TGCGCCAGCAGACCCCCGGGACAGCCGAACACTGAAGCTTTCTTT
j_call: TRBJ2-5; v_call: TRBV10-2; clone_size: -; d_call: -; cdr3_length: 14; cdr3_aa: CASRRDPGYGTQYF; cdr3_nt: TGCGCCAGCAGGCGGGACCCCGGTTATGGGACCCAGTACTTC
j_call: TRBJ1-5; v_call: TRBV6-5; clone_size: -; d_call: -; cdr3_length: 16; cdr3_aa: CASSYSGGPGNQPQHF; cdr3_nt: TGTGCCAGCAGTTATAGCGGGGGCCCTGGCAATCAGCCCCAGCATTTT
j_call: TRBJ1-2; v_call: TRBV4-1; clone_size: few; d_call: -; cdr3_length: 16; cdr3_aa: CASSQALKTRDHGYTF; cdr3_nt: TGCGCCAGCAGCCAAGCGTTAAAAACCAGGGACCATGGCTACACCTTC
j_call: TRBJ1-6; v_call: TRBV5-1; clone_size: -; d_call: -; cdr3_length: 15; cdr3_aa: CASSWATGKNSPLHF; cdr3_nt: TGCGCCAGCAGCTGGGCTACAGGGAAGAATTCACCCCTCCACTTT
j_call: TRBJ2-7; v_call: TRBV5-5; clone_size: few; d_call: -; cdr3_length: 13; cdr3_aa: CASSSWGLGEQYF; cdr3_nt: TGTGCCAGCAGCTCGTGGGGGCTGGGGGAGCAGTACTTC
j_call: TRBJ2-7; v_call: TRBV5-1; clone_size: many; d_call: TRBD1; cdr3_length: 15; cdr3_aa: CASSLGQGPTYEQYF; cdr3_nt: TGCGCCAGCAGCTTGGGACAGGGGCCCACCTACGAGCAGTACTTC
j_call: TRBJ2-2; v_call: TRBV12-3/TRBV12-4; clone_size: many; d_call: -; cdr3_length: 15; cdr3_aa: CASSKTTGNTGELFF; cdr3_nt: TGTGCCAGCAGCAAAACGACAGGGAACACCGGGGAGCTGTTTTTT
j_call: TRBJ2-7; v_call: TRBV19; clone_size: -; d_call: -; cdr3_length: 13; cdr3_aa: CASSGYVKGEQYF; cdr3_nt: TGTGCCAGTAGTGGATATGTCAAGGGTGAGCAGTACTTC
j_call: TRBJ2-3; v_call: TRBV5-6; clone_size: few; d_call: TRBD2; cdr3_length: 16; cdr3_aa: CASSRPLAGGTDTQYF; cdr3_nt: TGTGCCAGCAGCCGTCCTCTAGCGGGCGGTACAGATACGCAGTATTTT
j_call: TRBJ2-3; v_call: TRBV7-9; clone_size: -; d_call: TRBD1; cdr3_length: 15; cdr3_aa: CASSPDRGNTDTQYF; cdr3_nt: TGTGCCAGCAGCCCGGACAGGGGTAACACAGATACGCAGTATTTT
j_call: TRBJ2-2; v_call: TRBV5-1; clone_size: few; d_call: TRBD1; cdr3_length: 15; cdr3_aa: CASSGGQGYTGELFF; cdr3_nt: TGCGCCAGCAGCGGGGGACAGGGATACACCGGGGAGCTGTTTTTT
j_call: TRBJ2-3; v_call: TRBV3-1; clone_size: few; d_call: -; cdr3_length: 15; cdr3_aa: CASIIGPSSTDTQYF; cdr3_nt: TGTGCCAGCATAATCGGACCCTCTAGCACAGATACGCAGTATTTT
j_call: TRBJ2-3; v_call: TRBV20-1; clone_size: -; d_call: -; cdr3_length: 13; cdr3_aa: CSARKDSTDTQYF; cdr3_nt: TGCAGTGCTAGAAAGGACAGCACAGATACGCAGTATTTT
j_call: TRBJ1-2; v_call: TRBV10-3; clone_size: -; d_call: -; cdr3_length: 16; cdr3_aa: CAISDRGRAINYGYTF; cdr3_nt: TGTGCCATCAGTGACCGGGGCAGGGCGATTAACTATGGCTACACCTTC
j_call: TRBJ2-5; v_call: TRBV10-3; clone_size: few; d_call: -; cdr3_length: 12; cdr3_aa: CAIRDREETQYF; cdr3_nt: TGTGCCATCAGGGACAGAGAAGAGACCCAGTACTTC
j_call: TRBJ1-2; v_call: TRBV18; clone_size: few; d_call: TRBD1; cdr3_length: 15; cdr3_aa: CASSLPGQGADGYTF; cdr3_nt: TGTGCCAGCTCACTTCCGGGACAGGGGGCAGATGGCTACACCTTC
j_call: TRBJ2-1; v_call: TRBV7-3; clone_size: -; d_call: TRBD1; cdr3_length: 16; cdr3_aa: CASSLTGQGASNEQFF; cdr3_nt: TGTGCCAGCAGCTTAACGGGACAGGGGGCGTCCAATGAGCAGTTCTTC
j_call: TRBJ2-3; v_call: TRBV2; clone_size: -; d_call: TRBD2; cdr3_length: 15; cdr3_aa: CASRGTSGRADTQYF; cdr3_nt: TGTGCCAGCAGGGGGACTAGCGGGAGAGCAGATACGCAGTATTTT
j_call: TRBJ2-2; v_call: TRBV11-3; clone_size: many; d_call: TRBD1; cdr3_length: 17; cdr3_aa: CASSLSKGQIFTGELFF; cdr3_nt: TGTGCCAGCAGCTTATCGAAGGGACAGATCTTCACCGGGGAGCTGTTTTTT
j_call: TRBJ1-2; v_call: TRBV7-9; clone_size: once; d_call: -; cdr3_length: 13; cdr3_aa: CASSFGVYDGYTF; cdr3_nt: TGTGCCAGCAGCTTTGGGGTGTACGATGGCTACACCTTC
j_call: TRBJ1-2; v_call: TRBV7-9; clone_size: few; d_call: TRBD1; cdr3_length: 14; cdr3_aa: CASSSQGARYGYTF; cdr3_nt: TGTGCCAGCAGCTCACAGGGGGCGCGCTATGGCTACACCTTC
j_call: TRBJ1-2; v_call: TRBV29-1; clone_size: few; d_call: TRBD1; cdr3_length: 11; cdr3_aa: CSSGQGGGYTF; cdr3_nt: TGCAGCTCCGGACAGGGTGGCGGCTACACCTTC
j_call: TRBJ2-3; v_call: TRBV10-3; clone_size: many; d_call: -; cdr3_length: 14; cdr3_aa: CAIINGTRTDTQYF; cdr3_nt: TGTGCCATCATCAACGGGACCCGCACAGATACGCAGTATTTT
j_call: TRBJ2-3; v_call: TRBV20-1; clone_size: -; d_call: TRBD2; cdr3_length: 14; cdr3_aa: CSAIVRGSTDTQYF; cdr3_nt: TGCAGTGCGATAGTGCGGGGGTCCACAGATACGCAGTATTTT
j_call: TRBJ1-1; v_call: TRBV5-1; clone_size: many; d_call: -; cdr3_length: 11; cdr3_aa: CASSGKTEAFF; cdr3_nt: TGCGCCAGCAGCGGGAAGACTGAAGCTTTCTTT
j_call: TRBJ1-2; v_call: TRBV2; clone_size: -; d_call: TRBD1; cdr3_length: 13; cdr3_aa: CASRDRGDYGYTF; cdr3_nt: TGTGCCAGCAGGGACAGGGGAGACTATGGCTACACCTTC
j_call: TRBJ2-2; v_call: TRBV15; clone_size: -; d_call: -; cdr3_length: 19; cdr3_aa: CATSPRRGEKSSNTGELFF; cdr3_nt: TGTGCCACCAGCCCGAGGCGAGGGGAAAAATCGTCGAACACCGGGGAGCTGTTTTTT
j_call: TRBJ1-3; v_call: TRBV7-9; clone_size: few; d_call: TRBD1; cdr3_length: 13; cdr3_aa: CASRSGGGNTIYF; cdr3_nt: TGTGCCAGCAGGTCAGGGGGAGGAAACACCATATATTTT
j_call: TRBJ2-4; v_call: TRBV29-1; clone_size: -; d_call: -; cdr3_length: 13; cdr3_aa: CSAILAGKNIQYF; cdr3_nt: TGCAGCGCTATTTTGGCAGGCAAAAACATTCAGTACTTC
j_call: TRBJ2-2; v_call: TRBV7-8; clone_size: few; d_call: TRBD2; cdr3_length: 16; cdr3_aa: CASRPHSGGNTGELFF; cdr3_nt: TGTGCCAGCAGACCACATAGCGGGGGGAACACCGGGGAGCTGTTTTTT
j_call: TRBJ1-4; v_call: TRBV15; clone_size: few; d_call: -; cdr3_length: 15; cdr3_aa: CATSRNRDANEKLFF; cdr3_nt: TGTGCCACCAGCAGAAACAGGGATGCTAATGAAAAACTGTTTTTT
j_call: TRBJ2-1; v_call: TRBV5-1; clone_size: few; d_call: TRBD1; cdr3_length: 17; cdr3_aa: CASSPIIGTGVYNEQFF; cdr3_nt: TGCGCCAGCAGCCCCATAATCGGGACAGGGGTCTACAATGAGCAGTTCTTC
j_call: TRBJ2-2; v_call: TRBV30; clone_size: -; d_call: TRBD2; cdr3_length: 16; cdr3_aa: CAWSRLAGRDTGELFF; cdr3_nt: TGTGCCTGGAGTAGACTAGCGGGGCGGGACACCGGGGAGCTGTTTTTT
j_call: TRBJ2-3; v_call: TRBV29-1; clone_size: -; d_call: TRBD1; cdr3_length: 14; cdr3_aa: CSARTGGRTDTQYF; cdr3_nt: TGCAGCGCTCGGACAGGGGGCCGGACAGATACGCAGTATTTT
j_call: TRBJ2-7; v_call: TRBV11-2; clone_size: once; d_call: TRBD1; cdr3_length: 15; cdr3_aa: CASSLGQGIVYEQYF; cdr3_nt: TGTGCCAGCAGCCTTGGACAGGGGATTGTCTACGAGCAGTACTTC
j_call: TRBJ1-5; v_call: TRBV20-1; clone_size: few; d_call: -; cdr3_length: 15; cdr3_aa: CSARGWNSQNQPQHF; cdr3_nt: TGCAGTGCTAGAGGGTGGAACAGCCAAAATCAGCCCCAGCATTTT
j_call: TRBJ2-2; v_call: TRBV3-1; clone_size: -; d_call: -; cdr3_length: 16; cdr3_aa: CASSQVLAEWSGELFF; cdr3_nt: TGTGCCAGCAGCCAAGTTTTGGCGGAGTGGTCCGGGGAGCTGTTTTTT